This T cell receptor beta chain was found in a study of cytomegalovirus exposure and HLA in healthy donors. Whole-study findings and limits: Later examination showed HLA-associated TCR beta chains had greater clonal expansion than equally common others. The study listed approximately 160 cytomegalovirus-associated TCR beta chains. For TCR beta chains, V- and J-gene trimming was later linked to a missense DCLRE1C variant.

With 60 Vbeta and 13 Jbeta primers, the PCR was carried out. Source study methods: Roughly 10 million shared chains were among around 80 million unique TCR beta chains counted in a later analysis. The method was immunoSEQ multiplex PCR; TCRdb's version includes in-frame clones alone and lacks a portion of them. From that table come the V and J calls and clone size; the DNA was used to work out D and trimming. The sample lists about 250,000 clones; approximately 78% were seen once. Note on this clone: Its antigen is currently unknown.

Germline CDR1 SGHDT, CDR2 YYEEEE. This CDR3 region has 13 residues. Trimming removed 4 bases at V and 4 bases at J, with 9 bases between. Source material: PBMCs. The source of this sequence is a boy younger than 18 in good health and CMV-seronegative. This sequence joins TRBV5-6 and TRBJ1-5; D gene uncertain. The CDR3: CASSQEGNQPQHF. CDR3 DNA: TGTGCCAGCAGCCAAGAGGGAAATCAGCCCCAGCATTTT.